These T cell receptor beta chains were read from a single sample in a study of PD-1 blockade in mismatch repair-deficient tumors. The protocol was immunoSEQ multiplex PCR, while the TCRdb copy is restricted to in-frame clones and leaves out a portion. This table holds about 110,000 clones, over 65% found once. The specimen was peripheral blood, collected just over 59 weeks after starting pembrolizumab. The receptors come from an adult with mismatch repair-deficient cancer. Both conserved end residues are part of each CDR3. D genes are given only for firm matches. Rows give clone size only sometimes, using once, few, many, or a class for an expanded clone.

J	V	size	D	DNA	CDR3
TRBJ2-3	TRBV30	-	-	TGTGCCTGGAGGTGGGCAGATACGCAGTATTTT	CAWRWADTQYF
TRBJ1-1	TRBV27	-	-	TGTGCCAGCAGTTTAGGAGGGGGCACTGAAGCTTTCTTT	CASSLGGGTEAFF
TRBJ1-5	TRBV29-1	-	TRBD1	TGCAGCGTTGAGTCCGGCAGGGGGCAAAGCAATCAGCCCCAGCATTTT	CSVESGRGQSNQPQHF
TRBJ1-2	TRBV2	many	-	TGTGCCAGCAAACCGGACGGGGGGGCCCCGGGCTACACCTTC	CASKPDGGAPGYTF
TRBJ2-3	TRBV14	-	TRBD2	TGTGCCAGCAGCCCCCGGCTAGCGGCGGGCACAGATACGCAGTATTTT	CASSPRLAAGTDTQYF
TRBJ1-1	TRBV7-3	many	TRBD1	TGTGCCAGCAGCTTGGACAGGGTGAACACTGAAGCTTTCTTT	CASSLDRVNTEAFF
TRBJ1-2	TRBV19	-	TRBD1	TGTGCCAGTAGTTTCCGACAGGGCCACTACACCTTC	CASSFRQGHYTF
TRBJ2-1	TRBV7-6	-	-	TGTGCCAGCAGCTTGACTAGGGGATACCACAATGAGCAGTTCTTC	CASSLTRGYHNEQFF
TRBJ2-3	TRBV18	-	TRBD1	TGTGCCAGCTCAAGGACAGGATTCACAGATACGCAGTATTTT	CASSRTGFTDTQYF
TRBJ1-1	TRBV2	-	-	TGTGCCAGCAGGGGTATGAACACTGAAGCTTTCTTT	CASRGMNTEAFF
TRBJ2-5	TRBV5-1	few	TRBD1	TGCGCCAGCAGCTTCGGGGGGACAGGGGGAGAGACCCAGTACTTC	CASSFGGTGGETQYF
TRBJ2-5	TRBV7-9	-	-	TGTGCCAGCAGCTCATTGGGGGAGACCCAGTACTTC	CASSSLGETQYF
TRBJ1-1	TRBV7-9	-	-	TGTGCCAGCAGTTTGATCGGGGAGGGGGCTTTCTTT	CASSLIGEGAFF
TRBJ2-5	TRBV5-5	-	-	TGTGCCAGCACGTACTCGCCCGAGACCCAGTACTTC	CASTYSPETQYF
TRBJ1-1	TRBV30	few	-	TGTGCCTGGACCCAGGCTTGGGCGGGGAGGACTTTCTTT	CAWTQAWAGRTFF
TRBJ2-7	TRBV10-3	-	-	TGTGCCGCCAGACTAGGATTATCGGGGGAGCAGTACTTC	CAARLGLSGEQYF
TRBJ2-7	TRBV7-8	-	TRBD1	TGTGCCAGCAGCCCCGGGACAGGGCCCTACGAGCAGTACTTC	CASSPGTGPYEQYF
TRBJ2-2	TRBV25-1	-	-	TGTGCCAGCAGGGCCGCTTACGGGGGGCAGAACACCGGGGAGCTGTTTTTT	CASRAAYGGQNTGELFF
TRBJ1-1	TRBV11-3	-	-	TGTGCCAGCAGCTTAGAAGGGGAGAACACTGAAGCTTTCTTT	CASSLEGENTEAFF
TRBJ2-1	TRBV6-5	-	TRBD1	TGTGCCAGCAGTTCGGAGGGACAGGGGGCCTACAATGAGCAGTTCTTC	CASSSEGQGAYNEQFF
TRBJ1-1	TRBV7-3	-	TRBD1	TGTGCCAGCAGCTTAACGGGGACAGGTCTGATGAACACTGAAGCTTTCTTT	CASSLTGTGLMNTEAFF
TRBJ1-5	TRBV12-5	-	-	TGTGCTAGTGGCTCTGGGGAAAGTCGTCAGCCCCAGCATTTT	CASGSGESRQPQHF
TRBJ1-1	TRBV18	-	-	TGTGCCAGCTCCCCTGCGCCAGCAAGTGAAGCTTTCTTT	CASSPAPASEAFF
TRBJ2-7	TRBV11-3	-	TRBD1	TGTGCCAGCAGCCACGGACAGGGGACATACGAGCAGTACTTC	CASSHGQGTYEQYF
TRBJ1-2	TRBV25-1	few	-	TGTGCCAGCAGTCCTCCCGTGATTCAAGGGCATGGCTACACCTTC	CASSPPVIQGHGYTF
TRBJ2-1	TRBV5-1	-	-	TGCGCCAGCAGCTTGGTGGGGGGTGGTTACAATGAGCAGTTCTTC	CASSLVGGGYNEQFF
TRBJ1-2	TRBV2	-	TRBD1	TGTGCCAGCAGTCGGGGACAGGGAAACTATGGCTACACCTTC	CASSRGQGNYGYTF
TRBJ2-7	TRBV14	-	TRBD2	TGTGCCAGCAGCTCCAGGCGGGGACTAGCGGGAGACTCCTACGAGCAGTACTTC	CASSSRRGLAGDSYEQYF
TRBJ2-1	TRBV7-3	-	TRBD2	TGTGCCAGCAGCCCCCGGGGGGACAATGAGCAGTTCTTC	CASSPRGDNEQFF
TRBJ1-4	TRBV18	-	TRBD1	TGTGCCAGCTCACCAAAAGTCCCGGGACAGGGGGCAACTAATGAAAAACTGTTTTTT	CASSPKVPGQGATNEKLFF
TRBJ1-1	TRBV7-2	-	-	TGTGCCAGCAACCCCTTTGGAAGCACTGAAGCTTTCTTT	CASNPFGSTEAFF
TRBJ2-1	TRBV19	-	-	TGTGCCAGTAGTTGGGGGTCGGGCTCCTACAATGAGCAGTTCTTC	CASSWGSGSYNEQFF
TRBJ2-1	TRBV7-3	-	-	TGTGCCAGCAGCTTTGACCATTACAATGAGCAGTTCTTC	CASSFDHYNEQFF
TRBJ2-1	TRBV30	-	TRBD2	TGTGCCTGGACGTCCCAAGGCGGGAGGGCCCACAATGAGCAGTTCTTC	CAWTSQGGRAHNEQFF
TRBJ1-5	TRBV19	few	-	TGTGCCAGTAGTTTTCGCCGGGACAGCAATCAGCCCCAGCATTTT	CASSFRRDSNQPQHF
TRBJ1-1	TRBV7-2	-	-	TGTGCCAGCAAAACAGGGTCCCCGAACACTGAAGCTTTCTTT	CASKTGSPNTEAFF
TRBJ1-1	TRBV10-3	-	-	TGTGCCATCAGTGAGTCACAGAAGAACACTGAAGCTTTCTTT	CAISESQKNTEAFF
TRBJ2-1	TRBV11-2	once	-	TGTGCCAGCAGCCAGGGGGGAGTCTGGGATGAGCAGTTCTTC	CASSQGGVWDEQFF
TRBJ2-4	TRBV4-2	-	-	TGTGCCAGCAGCCAAGATCACTCGGAGGAACTAAACATTCAGTACTTC	CASSQDHSEELNIQYF
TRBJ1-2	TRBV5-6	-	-	TGTGCCAGCAGCTTGATCGGGATAGAGGGCTACACCTTC	CASSLIGIEGYTF
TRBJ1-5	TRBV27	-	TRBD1	TGTGCCAGCCGGACAGGGGAGGGGCCCCAGCATTTT	CASRTGEGPQHF